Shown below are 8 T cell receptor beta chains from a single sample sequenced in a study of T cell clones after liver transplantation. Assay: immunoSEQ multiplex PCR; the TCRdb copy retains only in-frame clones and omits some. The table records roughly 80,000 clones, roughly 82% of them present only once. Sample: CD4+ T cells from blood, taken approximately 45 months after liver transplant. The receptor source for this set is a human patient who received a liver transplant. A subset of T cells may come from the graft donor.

CDR3 bases: TGTGCCAGCAGTTCTGAGGGACTAGCGGGCTACGAGCAGTACTTC. Protein sequence: CASSSEGLAGYEQYF. The chain links TRBV28 to TRBJ2-7; 12 bases map to TRBD2. This CDR3 has 15 residues. Germline assignment: CDR1 MDHEN and CDR2 SYDVKM. The J segment lost 3 bases and the V segment lost 4 bases, leaving 4 bases of the junction unmatched. Variable domain in full (rest from reference TRBV28 and TRBJ2-7): DVKVTQSSRYLVKRTGEKVFLECVQDMDHENMFWYRQDPGLGLRLIYFSYDVKMKEKGDIPEGYSVSREKKERFSLILESASTNQTSMYLCASSSEGLAGYEQYFGPGTRLTVT.

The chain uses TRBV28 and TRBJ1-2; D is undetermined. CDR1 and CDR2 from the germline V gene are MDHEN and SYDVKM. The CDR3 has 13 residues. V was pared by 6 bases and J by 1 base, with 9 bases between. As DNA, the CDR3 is TGTGCCAGCAGCCCCGGACGTAACTATGGCTACACCTTC. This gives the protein CASSPGRNYGYTF.

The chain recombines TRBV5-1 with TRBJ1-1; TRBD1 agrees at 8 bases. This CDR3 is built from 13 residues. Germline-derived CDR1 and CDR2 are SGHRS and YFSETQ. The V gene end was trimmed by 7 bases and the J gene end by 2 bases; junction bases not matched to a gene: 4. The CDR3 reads CASSRGLNTEAFF. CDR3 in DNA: TGCGCCAGCTCCAGGGGGCTAAACACTGAAGCTTTCTTT. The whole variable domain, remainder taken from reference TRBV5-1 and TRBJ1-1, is KAGVTQTPRYLIKTRGQQVTLSCSPISGHRSVSWYQQTPGQGLQFLFEYFSETQRNKGNFPGRFSGRQFSNSRSEMNVSTLELGDSALYLCASSRGLNTEAFFGQGTRLTVV.

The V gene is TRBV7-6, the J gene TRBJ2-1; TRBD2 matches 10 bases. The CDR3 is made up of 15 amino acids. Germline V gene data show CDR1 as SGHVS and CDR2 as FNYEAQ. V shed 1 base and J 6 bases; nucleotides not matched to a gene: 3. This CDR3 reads CASSLEAGGINEQFF. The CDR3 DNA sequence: TGTGCCAGCAGCTTAGAAGCGGGAGGGATCAATGAGCAGTTCTTC.

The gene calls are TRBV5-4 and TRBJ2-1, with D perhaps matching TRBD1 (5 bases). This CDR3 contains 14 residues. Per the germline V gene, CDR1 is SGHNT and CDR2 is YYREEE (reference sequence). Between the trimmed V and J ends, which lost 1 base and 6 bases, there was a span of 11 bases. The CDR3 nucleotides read TGTGCCAGCAGCTTGAGACAAGGGGTCAATGAGCAGTTCTTC. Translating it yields CASSLRQGVNEQFF.

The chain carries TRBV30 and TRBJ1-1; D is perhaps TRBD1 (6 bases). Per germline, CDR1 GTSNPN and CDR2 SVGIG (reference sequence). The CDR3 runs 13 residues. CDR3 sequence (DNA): TGTGCTCTCGAAGGGGGGATGAACACTGAAGCTTTCTTT. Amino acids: CALEGGMNTEAFF. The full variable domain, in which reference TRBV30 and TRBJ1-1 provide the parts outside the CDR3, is SQTIHQWPATLVQPVGSPLSLECTVEGTSNPNLYWYRQAAGRGLQLLFYSVGIGQISSEVPQNLSASRPQDRQFILSSKKLLLSDSGFYLCALEGGMNTEAFFGQGTRLTVV.

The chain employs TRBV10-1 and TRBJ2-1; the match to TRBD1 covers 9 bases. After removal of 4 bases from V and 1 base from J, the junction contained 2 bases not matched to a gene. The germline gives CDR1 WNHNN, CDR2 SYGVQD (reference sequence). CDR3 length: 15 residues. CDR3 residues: CASSGTGASYNEQFF. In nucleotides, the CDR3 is TGCGCCAGCAGTGGGACAGGGGCTTCCTACAATGAGCAGTTCTTC.

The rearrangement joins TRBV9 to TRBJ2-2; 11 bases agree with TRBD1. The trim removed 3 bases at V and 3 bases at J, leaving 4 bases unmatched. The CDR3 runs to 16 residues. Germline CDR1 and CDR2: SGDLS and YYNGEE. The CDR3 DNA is TGTGCCAGCAGCGCCCGGACAGGGGGCCACACCGGGGAGCTGTTTTTT. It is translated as CASSARTGGHTGELFF.